These T cell receptor beta chains were read from a single sample in a study of T cell changes during pregnancy in multiple sclerosis. TCRdb keeps only in-frame clones here, not all; method: immunoSEQ multiplex PCR. Of about 40,000 clones detected, roughly 91% appear once; the ten largest clones hold more than 7%. The starting material was CD8+ T cells from peripheral blood mononuclear cells, obtained before pregnancy. These TCRs come from a female donor with multiple sclerosis, enrolled in a pregnancy study. CDR3s include the opening cysteine and the closing phenylalanine or tryptophan. A D gene is named only where the DNA matches it firmly. Only some rows state a clone size, as once, few, many or a class for expanded clones.

CDR3aa: CASSVGGLANEQFF; CDR3nt: TGTGCCAGCAGCGTAGGGGGCCTGGCCAATGAGCAGTTCTTC; d_gene: NA; j_gene: TRBJ2-1; v_gene: TRBV9; abundance: NA
CDR3aa: CASWAGAPNEQFF; CDR3nt: TGTGCCAGCTGGGCAGGGGCCCCCAATGAGCAGTTCTTC; d_gene: NA; j_gene: TRBJ2-1; v_gene: TRBV6-1; abundance: NA
CDR3aa: CASSLSGQGANEQYF; CDR3nt: TGTGCCAGCAGTTTATCGGGACAGGGGGCTAATGAGCAGTACTTC; d_gene: TRBD1; j_gene: TRBJ2-7; v_gene: TRBV27; abundance: few
CDR3aa: CASSGYRQGTNYGYTF; CDR3nt: TGTGCCAGCAGCGGCTACAGACAGGGGACTAACTATGGCTACACCTTC; d_gene: TRBD1; j_gene: TRBJ1-2; v_gene: TRBV9; abundance: NA
CDR3aa: CASNSRGSPFSGNTIYF; CDR3nt: TGCGCCAGCAATTCAAGGGGCAGCCCGTTCTCTGGAAACACCATATATTTT; d_gene: NA; j_gene: TRBJ1-3; v_gene: TRBV10-2; abundance: NA
CDR3aa: CASSRDLRDSEQFF; CDR3nt: TGTGCCAGCAGTCGGGACCTCCGGGACTCGGAGCAGTTCTTC; d_gene: NA; j_gene: TRBJ2-1; v_gene: TRBV14; abundance: NA
CDR3aa: CASSFRQGGIYEQYF; CDR3nt: TGTGCCAGCAGTTTTCGACAGGGTGGTATCTACGAGCAGTACTTC; d_gene: TRBD1; j_gene: TRBJ2-7; v_gene: TRBV28; abundance: NA
CDR3aa: CASSLRQGGTEAFF; CDR3nt: TGTGCCAGCAGTTTAAGACAGGGGGGCACTGAAGCTTTCTTT; d_gene: TRBD1; j_gene: TRBJ1-1; v_gene: TRBV27; abundance: NA
CDR3aa: CASSQVNLRYQETQYF; CDR3nt: TGTGCCAGCAGCCAAGTAAATCTCAGGTACCAAGAGACCCAGTACTTC; d_gene: NA; j_gene: TRBJ2-5; v_gene: TRBV4-2; abundance: NA
CDR3aa: CASLASGRDEQFF; CDR3nt: TGTGCCAGCCTTGCTAGCGGGAGGGATGAGCAGTTCTTC; d_gene: TRBD2; j_gene: TRBJ2-1; v_gene: TRBV11-2; abundance: medium-sized
CDR3aa: CASSEEVLDAYEQYF; CDR3nt: TGTGCCAGCAGTGAGGAGGTACTCGATGCGTATGAGCAGTACTTC; d_gene: NA; j_gene: TRBJ2-7; v_gene: TRBV2; abundance: NA
CDR3aa: CASSLGSDEQFF; CDR3nt: TGTGCCAGCAGCCTGGGCTCGGATGAGCAGTTCTTC; d_gene: NA; j_gene: TRBJ2-1; v_gene: TRBV7-9; abundance: NA
CDR3aa: CASSIELGSSYEQYF; CDR3nt: TGTGCCAGCAGTATTGAGCTGGGCAGCTCCTACGAGCAGTACTTC; d_gene: NA; j_gene: TRBJ2-7; v_gene: TRBV7-6; abundance: NA
CDR3aa: CASSLSPGTSGRDLSTDTQYF; CDR3nt: TGTGCCAGCAGTTTGTCCCCGGGAACTAGCGGGAGGGACCTCAGCACAGATACGCAGTATTTT; d_gene: TRBD2; j_gene: TRBJ2-3; v_gene: TRBV28; abundance: NA
CDR3aa: CASSQEDTRQEVLENIQYF; CDR3nt: TGTGCCAGCAGCCAAGAGGATACCAGACAGGAAGTCCTTGAAAACATTCAGTACTTC; d_gene: NA; j_gene: TRBJ2-4; v_gene: TRBV4-2; abundance: NA
CDR3aa: CASSLVKSSYEQYF; CDR3nt: TGCGCCAGCAGCTTAGTAAAGAGCTCCTACGAGCAGTACTTC; d_gene: NA; j_gene: TRBJ2-7; v_gene: TRBV5-1; abundance: NA
CDR3aa: CATGFIEGYEQYF; CDR3nt: TGTGCCACCGGCTTTATAGAGGGCTACGAGCAGTACTTC; d_gene: NA; j_gene: TRBJ2-7; v_gene: TRBV15; abundance: NA
CDR3aa: CASSYPPCGGQSYEQYF; CDR3nt: TGTGCCAGCAGTTACCCTCCTTGTGGAGGACAGTCCTACGAGCAGTACTTC; d_gene: NA; j_gene: TRBJ2-7; v_gene: TRBV6-8; abundance: NA
CDR3aa: CASSYFTGELFF; CDR3nt: TGTGCCAGCAGCTACTTTACCGGGGAGCTGTTTTTT; d_gene: NA; j_gene: TRBJ2-2; v_gene: TRBV9; abundance: NA
CDR3aa: CASSWGGSYNEQFF; CDR3nt: TGTGCCAGTAGTTGGGGCGGCTCCTACAATGAGCAGTTCTTC; d_gene: NA; j_gene: TRBJ2-1; v_gene: TRBV19; abundance: once
CDR3aa: CASSEAPAGPYEQYF; CDR3nt: TGTGCCAGCAGTGAAGCGCCGGCAGGCCCCTACGAGCAGTACTTC; d_gene: NA; j_gene: TRBJ2-7; v_gene: TRBV2; abundance: NA
CDR3aa: CASSSGGVSAFF; CDR3nt: TGCGCCAGCAGCTCCGGAGGGGTTTCAGCTTTCTTT; d_gene: NA; j_gene: TRBJ1-1; v_gene: TRBV5-1; abundance: NA
CDR3aa: CASSRGTALNTEAFF; CDR3nt: TGTGCCAGTAGTAGAGGGACAGCCTTGAACACTGAAGCTTTCTTT; d_gene: TRBD1; j_gene: TRBJ1-1; v_gene: TRBV19; abundance: NA
CDR3aa: CASSLPTGVDNIVGTSYEQFF; CDR3nt: TGTGCCAGCAGCTTACCGACCGGGGTTGATAACATTGTGGGGACTAGTTATGAGCAGTTCTTC; d_gene: TRBD2; j_gene: TRBJ2-1; v_gene: TRBV7-8; abundance: NA
CDR3aa: CASREAWDEQFF; CDR3nt: TGTGCCAGCAGAGAGGCCTGGGATGAGCAGTTCTTC; d_gene: NA; j_gene: TRBJ2-1; v_gene: TRBV27; abundance: NA
CDR3aa: CASSLMPDGNEQYF; CDR3nt: TGTGCCAGCAGCTTAATGCCTGACGGGAACGAGCAGTACTTC; d_gene: NA; j_gene: TRBJ2-7; v_gene: TRBV11-2; abundance: NA
CDR3aa: CASSQGLVQYTGELFF; CDR3nt: TGCGCCAGCAGCCAAGGGTTGGTACAGTACACCGGGGAGCTGTTTTTT; d_gene: NA; j_gene: TRBJ2-2; v_gene: TRBV4-3; abundance: once
CDR3aa: CASSVGGLRTDTQYF; CDR3nt: TGTGCCAGCAGCGTAGGGGGACTACGAACAGATACGCAGTATTTT; d_gene: TRBD2; j_gene: TRBJ2-3; v_gene: TRBV9; abundance: NA
CDR3aa: CASSYSGRMEAFF; CDR3nt: TGTGCCAGCAGTTACTCAGGGAGGATGGAAGCTTTCTTT; d_gene: NA; j_gene: TRBJ1-1; v_gene: TRBV27; abundance: NA
CDR3aa: CASSFRGGGDRYF; CDR3nt: TGTGCCAGCAGCTTTCGGGGCGGGGGCGATCGGTACTTC; d_gene: NA; j_gene: TRBJ2-7; v_gene: TRBV13; abundance: NA
CDR3aa: CANPGQAYEQYF; CDR3nt: TGTGCCAATCCTGGACAGGCCTACGAGCAGTACTTC; d_gene: NA; j_gene: TRBJ2-7; v_gene: TRBV21-1; abundance: NA
CDR3aa: CASSQGWTGNNEQFF; CDR3nt: TGCGCCAGCAGCCAAGGGTGGACAGGGAACAATGAGCAGTTCTTC; d_gene: TRBD1; j_gene: TRBJ2-1; v_gene: TRBV4-3; abundance: NA
CDR3aa: CASSEGVPNYGYTF; CDR3nt: TGTGCCAGCAGTGAAGGAGTCCCTAACTATGGCTACACCTTC; d_gene: NA; j_gene: TRBJ1-2; v_gene: TRBV6-1; abundance: NA
CDR3aa: CASSEMTSGRYEQYF; CDR3nt: TGTGCCAGCAGTGAAATGACTAGCGGGAGGTACGAGCAGTACTTC; d_gene: TRBD2; j_gene: TRBJ2-7; v_gene: TRBV6-1; abundance: once
CDR3aa: CASSFREGGQPQHF; CDR3nt: TGTGCCAGCAGTTTCCGGGAGGGCGGTCAGCCCCAGCATTTT; d_gene: NA; j_gene: TRBJ1-5; v_gene: TRBV28; abundance: NA
CDR3aa: CASSERAFTEQYF; CDR3nt: TGTGCCAGCAGTGAGAGGGCGTTCACCGAGCAGTACTTC; d_gene: NA; j_gene: TRBJ2-7; v_gene: TRBV2; abundance: NA
CDR3aa: CASSQDPGQGGNTIYF; CDR3nt: TGTGCCAGCAGCCAAGATCCGGGACAGGGTGGAAACACCATATATTTT; d_gene: TRBD1; j_gene: TRBJ1-3; v_gene: TRBV4-2; abundance: once
CDR3aa: CASSYRASYEQYF; CDR3nt: TGTGCCAGCAGTTACAGGGCCTCCTACGAGCAGTACTTC; d_gene: NA; j_gene: TRBJ2-7; v_gene: TRBV27; abundance: NA
CDR3aa: CASTGQGNNEQFF; CDR3nt: TGTGCCAGTACGGGACAGGGGAACAATGAGCAGTTCTTC; d_gene: TRBD1; j_gene: TRBJ2-1; v_gene: TRBV7-9; abundance: NA
CDR3aa: CASSEPWTGSYTEAFF; CDR3nt: TGTGCCAGCAGTGAACCCTGGACAGGGTCATACACTGAAGCTTTCTTT; d_gene: TRBD1; j_gene: TRBJ1-1; v_gene: TRBV6-1; abundance: NA
CDR3aa: CASRRPGQSNSPLHF; CDR3nt: TGCGCCAGCAGAAGGCCGGGACAGAGTAATTCACCCCTCCACTTT; d_gene: TRBD1; j_gene: TRBJ1-6; v_gene: TRBV5-1; abundance: NA
CDR3aa: CAWSFAAGDHEQYF; CDR3nt: TGTGCCTGGAGTTTTGCCGCAGGGGACCACGAGCAGTACTTC; d_gene: NA; j_gene: TRBJ2-7; v_gene: TRBV30; abundance: NA
CDR3aa: CASRAEGKNTGELFF; CDR3nt: TGTGCCAGCAGGGCGGAGGGAAAGAACACCGGGGAGCTGTTTTTT; d_gene: NA; j_gene: TRBJ2-2; v_gene: TRBV28; abundance: NA
CDR3aa: CASGLASGANVLTF; CDR3nt: TGTGCCAGCGGACTAGCCTCTGGGGCCAACGTCCTGACTTTC; d_gene: TRBD2; j_gene: TRBJ2-6; v_gene: TRBV10-3; abundance: NA
CDR3aa: CSAFQYQETQYF; CDR3nt: TGCAGCGCCTTCCAGTACCAAGAGACCCAGTACTTC; d_gene: NA; j_gene: TRBJ2-5; v_gene: TRBV29-1; abundance: NA
CDR3aa: CASSLRTGYQETQYF; CDR3nt: TGTGCCAGCAGCCTACGGACAGGGTACCAAGAGACCCAGTACTTC; d_gene: TRBD1; j_gene: TRBJ2-5; v_gene: TRBV11-2; abundance: once
CDR3aa: CASSLVAGVSTDTQYF; CDR3nt: TGTGCCAGCAGCTTAGTGGCGGGAGTTAGCACAGATACGCAGTATTTT; d_gene: TRBD2; j_gene: TRBJ2-3; v_gene: TRBV7-6; abundance: NA
CDR3aa: CASSDSETGELFF; CDR3nt: TGTGCCAGCAGTGACTCAGAGACCGGGGAGCTGTTTTTT; d_gene: NA; j_gene: TRBJ2-2; v_gene: TRBV6-4; abundance: many
CDR3aa: CASSPFSGNTIYF; CDR3nt: TGTGCCAGCAGCCCCTTTTCTGGAAACACCATATATTTT; d_gene: NA; j_gene: TRBJ1-3; v_gene: TRBV14; abundance: NA
CDR3aa: CASSVAGDDGYTF; CDR3nt: TGTGCCAGCAGCGTAGCAGGGGACGATGGCTACACCTTC; d_gene: NA; j_gene: TRBJ1-2; v_gene: TRBV9; abundance: NA
CDR3aa: CASSSRVGGEQYF; CDR3nt: TGTGCCAGCAGCTCAAGGGTGGGGGGCGAGCAGTACTTC; d_gene: NA; j_gene: TRBJ2-7; v_gene: TRBV7-6; abundance: NA
CDR3aa: CASSPPGGLSTGNTIYF; CDR3nt: TGTGCCAGCAGCCCCCCAGGGGGCCTAAGTACTGGAAACACCATATATTTT; d_gene: TRBD1; j_gene: TRBJ1-3; v_gene: TRBV28; abundance: NA
CDR3aa: CAIRDRAGGYTF; CDR3nt: TGTGCCATCAGGGACAGGGCGGGGGGCTACACCTTC; d_gene: TRBD1; j_gene: TRBJ1-2; v_gene: TRBV10-3; abundance: NA
CDR3aa: CASSTGTLSSSGANVLTF; CDR3nt: TGTGCCAGCAGCACTGGGACACTTTCTAGCTCTGGGGCCAACGTCCTGACTTTC; d_gene: NA; j_gene: TRBJ2-6; v_gene: TRBV21-1; abundance: NA